The 22 T cell receptor beta chains below come from one sample, sequenced in a study of T cell responses to AZD1222 COVID-19 vaccine. Libraries were prepared by immunoSEQ multiplex PCR; TCRdb keeps only in-frame clonotypes and omits some of them. The data contain some 190,000 clones, 92% of them singletons. Sequencing used peripheral blood, obtained 28 days after the second AZD1222 dose. These receptors all come from an adult who received the AZD1222 COVID-19 vaccine.

This chain joins TRBV18 and TRBJ1-4, with 11 bases identical to TRBD1. V lost 0 bases, J lost 7 bases, and 1 base stayed unmatched. The CDR3 spans 15 residues. Germline V gene lookup returns CDR1 KGHSH and CDR2 LQKENI. In DNA, the CDR3 is TGTGCCAGCTCACCACCAGGGACAGGGGGTGAAAAACTGTTTTTT. It translates to CASSPPGTGGEKLFF. The full variable domain, its missing parts supplied by reference TRBV18 and TRBJ1-4, is NAGVMQNPRHLVRRRGQEARLRCSPMKGHSHVYWYRQLPEEGLKFMVYLQKENIIDESGMPKERFSAEFPKEGPSILRIQQVVRGDSAAYFCASSPPGTGGEKLFFGSGTQLSVL.

The chain has TRBV4-1 and TRBJ2-7; D remains unclear. Trimming took off 0 bases at V and 1 base at J, with 7 bases between the two ends. Germline CDR1 MGHRA, CDR2 YSYEKL. The CDR3 extends over 14 amino acids. The CDR3 region has the DNA TGCGCCAGCAGCCAAGACCGGCCGTCCTACGAGCAGTACTTC. It specifies CASSQDRPSYEQYF.

The gene calls are TRBV6-5 and TRBJ1-1; D gene uncertain. CDR1 is MNHEY and CDR2 is SVGAGI in the germline V gene. This CDR3 spans 15 amino acids. Trimming cost V 7 bases and J 4 bases, with 19 bases left between them. In DNA form, the CDR3 reads TGTGCCAGCAACACCCCTCTGGGTCCGAGCACTGAAGCTTTCTTT. Translation: CASNTPLGPSTEAFF.

The chain recombines TRBV9 with TRBJ2-2, with TRBD2 matching over 10 bases. J lost 1 base, V lost 0 bases, and 0 bases had no gene match. The length of the CDR3 is 16 residues. CDR1 is SGDLS, CDR2 YYNGEE, per germline. DNA of the CDR3: TGTGCCAGCAGCGTAGCTAGCGGGGGGAACACCGGGGAGCTGTTTTTT. Amino acid sequence: CASSVASGGNTGELFF.

This chain connects TRBV6-5 to TRBJ2-5; D may be TRBD1 (6 bases). The germline V gene has CDR1 MNHEY and CDR2 SVGAGI. Between the trimmed V and J ends, which lost 2 bases and 2 bases, there was a span of 12 bases. The CDR3 has 15 amino acids. The DNA of the CDR3 is TGTGCCAGCAGTTACGGTCCGGGACAACAAGAGACCCAGTACTTC. Its translation is CASSYGPGQQETQYF.

This sequence joins TRBV7-3 and TRBJ2-7; 8 bases line up with TRBD2. The J segment lost 0 bases and the V segment lost 2 bases, leaving 3 bases of the junction unmatched. CDR3 length equals 15 residues. Germline-derived CDR1 and CDR2 are SGHTA and FQGTGA. CDR3 sequence reads: CASSLAGGGSYEQYF. CDR3 sequence (DNA): TGTGCCAGCAGCTTAGCGGGGGGCGGCTCCTACGAGCAGTACTTC. Full variable domain (outside the CDR3, taken from reference TRBV7-3 and TRBJ2-7): GAGVSQTPSNKVTEKGKYVELRCDPISGHTALYWYRQSLGQGPEFLIYFQGTGAADDSGLPNDRFFAVRPEGSVSTLKIQRTERGDSAVYLCASSLAGGGSYEQYFGPGTRLTVT.

This rearrangement joins TRBV10-3 to TRBJ2-2, with 9 bases aligning to TRBD2. The CDR3 loop spans 14 amino acids. From germline, CDR1 is ENHRY and CDR2 SYGVKD. V was clipped by 8 bases and J by 3 bases; unmatched bases: 4. CDR3 in amino acids: CAIGRTSDTGELFF. Written as DNA, the CDR3 is TGTGCCATCGGTCGGACTAGCGACACCGGGGAGCTGTTTTTT.

The chain joins TRBV12-3 or TRBV12-4 to TRBJ2-7; TRBD1 matches at 9 bases. V lost 5 bases to trimming and J lost 4 bases; unmatched junction nucleotides: 3. CDR3 length equals 13 residues. The CDR3 nucleotides are TGTGCCAGCAGTCCCGGGACAGGGTACGAGCAGTACTTC. Its protein product is CASSPGTGYEQYF.

This clone was seen a single time. J is TRBJ1-2 and V is TRBV28; 10 bases agree with TRBD1. Per the germline V gene, CDR1 is MDHEN and CDR2 is SYDVKM. With V trimmed by 6 bases and J by 7 bases, 5 bases remained unmatched. The CDR3 length is 13 residues. Written as DNA, the CDR3 is TGTGCCAGCAGGCGTGGACAGGGGGGTGGCTACACCTTC. Translation gives CASRRGQGGGYTF.

The chain joins TRBV2 to TRBJ2-2; maybe TRBD2 (6 bases). Germline loops: CDR1 SNHLY, CDR2 FYNNEI. V lost 6 bases and J lost 4, with 21 bases in between. This CDR3 has 17 residues. Here the CDR3 reads CASREGPGLRGTGELFF. The CDR3 region has the DNA TGTGCCAGCAGGGAGGGACCGGGACTGCGGGGCACCGGGGAGCTGTTTTTT.

This chain joins TRBV29-1 and TRBJ2-7; 8 bases are a match to TRBD1. Looked up from germline, CDR1 is SQVTM and CDR2 is ANQGSEA. The V gene end was trimmed by 6 bases and the J gene end by 0 bases; junction bases not matched to a gene: 7. The CDR3 runs 14 residues. The CDR3 coding sequence is TGCAGCGTCGGACCGACAGGGGCCTCCTACGAGCAGTACTTC. The encoded protein is CSVGPTGASYEQYF.

This chain uses TRBV5-1 with TRBJ2-1; TRBD1 aligns across 7 bases. CDR3 length: 14 amino acids. CDR1 and CDR2 (germline): SGHRS, YFSETQ. V shed 8 bases and J 3 bases; nucleotides not matched to a gene: 8. The CDR3 nucleotides read TGCGCCAGAGGGACAGAACTAGTCTACAATGAGCAGTTCTTC. Protein: CARGTELVYNEQFF.

The CDR3 here is CASSDAATNEKLFF. In DNA form, the CDR3 reads TGTGCCAGCAGTGATGCTGCAACTAATGAAAAACTGTTTTTT. J is TRBJ1-4 and V is TRBV2; D is unresolved. The CDR3 length is 14 residues. V was cut by 3 bases and J by 0 bases, with 5 bases left in between. CDR1 is SNHLY, CDR2 FYNNEI, per germline.

A single count supports this clone. This sequence joins TRBV11-1 and TRBJ2-5; no clear D gene. Germline V gene data show CDR1 as SGHAT and CDR2 as FQDESV (reference sequence). V lost 7 bases to trimming and J lost 5 bases, with 11 bases between them. This CDR3 is built from 12 residues. The CDR3 reads CASIGPGETQYF. For the CDR3, the DNA is TGTGCCAGCATCGGACCCGGGGAGACCCAGTACTTC.

The chain employs TRBV7-8 and TRBJ2-5; 7 nucleotides match TRBD1. The CDR3 consists of 14 residues. V trimming: 4 bases; J trimming: 1 base; junction bases outside the gene matches: 3. The germline gives CDR1 SGHVS, CDR2 FQNEAQ. The CDR3 sequence: CASSWGTVQETQYF. DNA of the CDR3: TGTGCCAGCAGCTGGGGGACAGTCCAAGAGACCCAGTACTTC.

The chain joins TRBV9 to TRBJ1-1, with D unresolved. In germline, CDR1 is SGDLS, CDR2 YYNGEE. Trimming stripped 8 bases from V and 0 bases from J, with 17 bases between. The CDR3 loop spans 15 amino acids. The DNA for the CDR3 is TGTGCCAGTACCCCTGCCAGCGTACTGAACACTGAAGCTTTCTTT. This codes for CASTPASVLNTEAFF.

The chain uses TRBV6-5 and TRBJ2-6, with no clear D. The CDR3 is 13 residues long. V lost 7 bases and J 1 base, leaving 5 bases between the germline ends. Germline assignment: CDR1 MNHEY and CDR2 SVGAGI. This CDR3 reads CASTLSGANVLTF. CDR3 bases: TGTGCCAGCACCCTATCTGGGGCCAACGTCCTGACTTTC.

The chain has TRBV4-1 and TRBJ1-6, with no clear D. V was cut by 0 bases and J by 9 bases, with 12 bases left in between. This CDR3 contains 15 residues. Germline lookup yields CDR1 MGHRA and CDR2 YSYEKL. In DNA, the CDR3 is TGCGCCAGCAGCCAAGAGGGCCCCGGAATTTCACCCCTCCACTTT. Translating gives CASSQEGPGISPLHF.

The chain joins TRBV15 to TRBJ2-5; 7 bases match TRBD2. Germline V CDR1 and CDR2: LNHNV, YYDKDF (reference sequence). The length of the CDR3 is 16 residues. V lost 2 bases to trimming and J lost 5 bases; unmatched junction nucleotides: 11. The CDR3 is CATSRFRGGLGETQYF. As DNA, the CDR3 is TGTGCCACCAGCAGATTCCGGGGAGGGCTGGGGGAGACCCAGTACTTC.

The genes are TRBV6-5 and TRBJ1-2; 7 bases are a match to TRBD1. Trimming at V came to 6 bases and at J to 5 bases, leaving 9 bases not matched to a gene. The CDR3 extends over 14 amino acids. Germline CDR1 MNHEY, CDR2 SVGAGI. The CDR3 loop reads CASSARTGVYGYTF. For the CDR3, the DNA is TGTGCCAGCAGCGCGAGGACAGGAGTATATGGCTACACCTTC.

The chain is built from TRBV18 and TRBJ1-5, with TRBD1 as a possible D gene (6 bases). This CDR3 is built from 17 residues. Germline lookup yields CDR1 KGHSH and CDR2 LQKENI. Trimming removed 3 bases from V and 2 bases from J, with 17 bases in between. The CDR3 DNA sequence: TGTGCCAGCTCACCTAGGGCAGGGGAGAGGGGCAATCAGCCCCAGCATTTT. Its translation: CASSPRAGERGNQPQHF.

The chain joins TRBV6-5 to TRBJ2-1, with a possible D match to TRBD1 (5 bases). This CDR3 has 15 residues. CDR1 and CDR2 (germline): MNHEY, SVGAGI. V lost 0 bases to trimming and J lost 4 bases, with 10 bases between them. CDR3: CASSYSGEIYNEQFF. The CDR3, as DNA: TGTGCCAGCAGTTACTCAGGGGAAATATACAATGAGCAGTTCTTC.